Listed below are T cell receptor beta chains from one sample, sequenced in a study of blood T cell repertoires in COVID-19. Profiled with immunoSEQ multiplex PCR; TCRdb holds only in-frame clones, not every one. The sample holds about 270,000 clones, 65% to 90% seen once. The sequencing sample was made of peripheral blood. These receptors were taken from a human donor in a cohort sampled during active COVID-19. CDR3s include the opening cysteine and the closing phenylalanine or tryptophan. The D gene is left open where the match is weak. Expanded clones are given a class, and other clones once, few, many or no size at all.

d_call	clone_size	v_call	j_call	cdr3_aa	cdr3_nt
TRBD1	NA	TRBV18	TRBJ1-6	CASSPTGAQSPLHF	TGTGCCAGCTCCCCGACAGGGGCCCAATCACCCCTCCACTTT
NA	NA	TRBV18	TRBJ1-6	CASSLAGMNSPLHF	TGTGCCAGCTCACTTGCAGGGATGAACTCACCCCTCCACTTT
TRBD2	NA	TRBV19	TRBJ2-2	CATRLAGGPITGELFF	TGTGCCACCCGACTAGCGGGAGGGCCGATCACCGGGGAGCTGTTTTTT
TRBD2	NA	TRBV9	TRBJ2-5	CASSVGRLAGVQETQYF	TGTGCCAGCAGCGTAGGGAGACTAGCGGGGGTACAAGAGACCCAGTACTTC
TRBD1	NA	TRBV5-1	TRBJ2-7	CASSSYSPGQGAYEQYF	TGCGCCAGCAGTTCTTATAGTCCGGGACAGGGGGCTTACGAGCAGTACTTC
NA	NA	TRBV6-5	TRBJ1-5	CASKPGQRQPQHF	TGTGCCAGCAAACCCGGACAGAGGCAGCCCCAGCATTTT
NA	NA	TRBV20-1	TRBJ2-5	CSASGETQYF	TGCAGTGCTAGCGGTGAGACCCAGTACTTC
NA	NA	TRBV9	TRBJ2-2	CASSVSGVGNTGELFF	TGTGCCAGCAGCGTGTCGGGGGTAGGGAACACCGGGGAGCTGTTTTTT
NA	NA	TRBV5-6	TRBJ1-2	CASSLNGEEQHGYTF	TGTGCCAGCAGCTTGAACGGCGAGGAACAACATGGCTACACCTTC
TRBD2	NA	TRBV6-2/TRBV6-3	TRBJ2-1	CASSQGLVPNEQFF	TGTGCCAGCAGTCAAGGACTAGTACCCAATGAGCAGTTCTTC
NA	NA	TRBV14	TRBJ1-1	CASSQPLGGGSSEAFF	TGTGCCAGCAGCCAACCCCTGGGGGGTGGGTCATCTGAAGCTTTCTTT
TRBD1	NA	TRBV5-5	TRBJ1-1	CASSPGTGIDTEAFF	TGTGCCAGCAGCCCCGGGACAGGGATAGACACTGAAGCTTTCTTT
TRBD1	NA	TRBV12-3/TRBV12-4	TRBJ1-1	CASSLTGATEAFF	TGTGCCAGCAGTTTGACAGGGGCCACTGAAGCTTTCTTT
NA	NA	TRBV15	TRBJ1-4	CATSRDQEKLFF	TGTGCCACCAGCAGAGACCAGGAAAAACTGTTTTTT
TRBD1	few	TRBV30	TRBJ2-1	CAWSAGTGVHNEQFF	TGTGCCTGGAGTGCCGGGACAGGCGTCCACAATGAGCAGTTCTTC
TRBD1	NA	TRBV7-2	TRBJ1-1	CASSSQGAPPEAFF	TGTGCCAGCAGCTCCCAGGGGGCGCCCCCTGAAGCTTTCTTT
TRBD2	NA	TRBV18	TRBJ2-6	CASSPGLAGGPPGANVLTF	TGTGCCAGCTCACCGGGCCTAGCGGGAGGGCCTCCTGGGGCCAACGTCCTGACTTTC
TRBD1	NA	TRBV28	TRBJ1-6	CASRSPGQHNSPLHF	TGTGCCAGCAGGTCCCCGGGACAGCATAATTCACCCCTCCACTTT
TRBD2	NA	TRBV10-3	TRBJ2-3	CAISESTSGMSDTQYF	TGTGCCATCAGTGAGTCGACTAGCGGGATGTCAGATACGCAGTATTTT
TRBD1	NA	TRBV6-5	TRBJ1-3	CASIATGTGFNLLYF	TGTGCCAGCATTGCGACCGGGACAGGGTTTAACCTCCTATATTTT
TRBD2	NA	TRBV9	TRBJ2-5	CASSVGTTGETQYF	TGTGCCAGCAGCGTCGGGACTACAGGAGAGACCCAGTACTTC
NA	once	TRBV6-1	TRBJ2-5	CASSEALGSGETQYF	TGTGCCAGCAGTGAAGCGCTGGGTTCGGGAGAGACCCAGTACTTC
NA	NA	TRBV19	TRBJ1-3	CASAERPGNTIYF	TGTGCCAGTGCGGAACGCCCTGGAAACACCATATATTTT
TRBD2	NA	TRBV10-2	TRBJ2-3	CASSPSGKVKGTDTQYF	TGCGCCAGCAGTCCTAGCGGGAAAGTTAAGGGCACAGATACGCAGTATTTT
TRBD2	NA	TRBV19	TRBJ2-3	CASRGAGVADTQYF	TGTGCCAGTAGGGGAGCGGGAGTCGCAGATACGCAGTATTTT
NA	NA	TRBV10-3	TRBJ2-3	CATRGGAGQGDTQYF	TGTGCCACTCGGGGGGGAGCGGGACAGGGAGATACGCAGTATTTT
NA	once	TRBV11-2	TRBJ2-6	CASSLTPGQGANVLTF	TGTGCCAGCAGCCTCACCCCAGGGCAGGGGGCCAACGTCCTGACTTTC
TRBD2	NA	TRBV18	TRBJ2-3	CASSPGLAVTDTQYF	TGTGCCAGCTCACCGGGACTAGCGGTGACAGATACGCAGTATTTT
NA	NA	TRBV13	TRBJ1-1	CASSALGGRTEAFF	TGTGCCAGCAGCGCCCTTGGGGGGAGGACTGAAGCTTTCTTT
TRBD2	NA	TRBV27	TRBJ2-4	CASSPRTSGSLAKNIQYF	TGTGCCAGCAGTCCCCGGACTAGCGGGAGCTTAGCCAAAAACATTCAGTACTTC
NA	once	TRBV5-6	TRBJ2-7	CASSFLHEQYF	TGTGCCAGCAGCTTTCTCCACGAGCAGTACTTC
NA	NA	TRBV5-1	TRBJ2-1	CASSSGRGGDEQFF	TGCGCCAGCAGCTCAGGTCGCGGAGGGGATGAGCAGTTCTTC
NA	NA	TRBV7-2	TRBJ1-5	CASSLSQGNQPQHF	TGTGCCAGCAGCTTATCCCAGGGTAATCAGCCCCAGCATTTT
TRBD1	NA	TRBV30	TRBJ2-7	CAWRSGQVYEQYF	TGTGCCTGGAGATCGGGACAGGTCTACGAGCAGTACTTC
NA	NA	TRBV3-1/TRBV3-2	TRBJ1-6	CASSQESNRDSPLHF	TGTGCCAGCAGCCAAGAATCGAACCGGGATTCACCCCTCCACTTT
NA	NA	TRBV7-8	TRBJ2-7	CASSLGQLLGGEQYF	TGTGCCAGCAGCTTGGGACAGCTTCTAGGGGGGGAGCAGTACTTC
NA	NA	TRBV3-1/TRBV3-2	TRBJ2-5	CASSLQPPTGRETQYF	TGTGCCAGCAGCCTGCAACCCCCCACAGGGCGGGAGACCCAGTACTTC
TRBD1	NA	TRBV6-6	TRBJ2-1	CASTHSRQGNNEQFF	TGTGCCAGCACCCATTCTAGACAGGGAAACAATGAGCAGTTCTTC
NA	NA	TRBV7-8	TRBJ1-4	CASSSYRDTYEKLFF	TGTGCCAGCAGCTCTTACCGGGACACCTATGAAAAACTGTTTTTT
TRBD2	NA	TRBV11-2	TRBJ2-2	CASSLLGTSGRRDTGELFF	TGTGCCAGCAGCTTACTAGGGACTAGCGGGAGGAGGGACACCGGGGAGCTGTTTTTT
TRBD2	NA	TRBV3-1/TRBV3-2	TRBJ2-7	CASSQASGVTYEQYF	TGTGCCAGCAGCCAAGCTAGCGGGGTAACCTACGAGCAGTACTTC
TRBD2	NA	TRBV20-1	TRBJ2-1	CSASAGGVPGTQRTFF	TGCAGTGCTAGTGCGGGGGGGGTTCCCGGGACTCAAAGGACGTTCTTC
TRBD2	NA	TRBV7-9	TRBJ2-5	CASSSTSEYQETQYF	TGTGCCAGCAGCTCGACTAGCGAGTACCAAGAGACCCAGTACTTC
NA	NA	TRBV9	TRBJ1-4	CASSVDTGWPATNEKLFF	TGTGCCAGCAGCGTAGATACAGGGTGGCCCGCAACTAATGAAAAACTGTTTTTT
TRBD1	NA	TRBV6-5	TRBJ1-1	CASTWDRGRAFF	TGTGCCAGCACCTGGGACAGGGGTAGGGCTTTCTTT
TRBD2	NA	TRBV2	TRBJ2-5	CASSEVRGFQETQYF	TGTGCCAGCAGTGAAGTGCGGGGGTTCCAAGAGACCCAGTACTTC
NA	NA	TRBV3-1/TRBV3-2	TRBJ1-5	CASSPGGEPQHF	TGTGCCAGCAGCCCAGGCGGGGAGCCCCAGCATTTT
TRBD1	NA	TRBV10-2	TRBJ1-1	CASRGTAEAFF	TGCGCCAGCAGGGGGACAGCTGAAGCTTTCTTT
NA	NA	TRBV29-1	TRBJ1-2	CSVEGAGTNYGYTF	TGCAGCGTTGAAGGGGCCGGGACTAACTATGGCTACACCTTC
TRBD1	few	TRBV6-6	TRBJ1-2	CASSRDRVAGYGYTF	TGTGCCAGCAGTCGGGACAGGGTAGCGGGTTATGGCTACACCTTC
TRBD1	NA	TRBV9	TRBJ2-7	CASSVGPRTGGSEQYF	TGTGCCAGCAGCGTAGGGCCCCGGACAGGGGGTAGCGAGCAGTACTTC
TRBD2	NA	TRBV9	TRBJ2-7	CASSEPPTGGEQYF	TGTGCCAGCAGCGAGCCCCCGACGGGGGGCGAGCAGTACTTC
TRBD2	NA	TRBV18	TRBJ2-2	CASSPPGTRGARHGELFF	TGTGCCAGCTCACCGCCAGGGACTAGAGGCGCAAGGCACGGGGAGCTGTTTTTT
NA	NA	TRBV4-1	TRBJ2-3	CASSRLGDTQYF	TGCGCCAGCAGCCGCCTCGGGGATACGCAGTATTTT
NA	NA	TRBV21-1	TRBJ2-5	CASSKGSGETQYF	TGTGCCAGCAGCAAGGGTAGCGGGGAGACCCAGTACTTC
NA	few	TRBV7-9	TRBJ2-1	CASSFGAGSRNEQFF	TGTGCCAGCAGCTTCGGAGCGGGTAGTCGCAATGAGCAGTTCTTC
NA	NA	TRBV6-1	TRBJ1-1	CASSDFRRRDEAFF	TGTGCCAGCAGTGATTTTCGGAGACGTGACGAAGCTTTCTTT
NA	few	TRBV5-1	TRBJ2-3	CASSLGGYTDTQYF	TGCGCCAGCAGCTTGGGCGGCTACACAGATACGCAGTATTTT